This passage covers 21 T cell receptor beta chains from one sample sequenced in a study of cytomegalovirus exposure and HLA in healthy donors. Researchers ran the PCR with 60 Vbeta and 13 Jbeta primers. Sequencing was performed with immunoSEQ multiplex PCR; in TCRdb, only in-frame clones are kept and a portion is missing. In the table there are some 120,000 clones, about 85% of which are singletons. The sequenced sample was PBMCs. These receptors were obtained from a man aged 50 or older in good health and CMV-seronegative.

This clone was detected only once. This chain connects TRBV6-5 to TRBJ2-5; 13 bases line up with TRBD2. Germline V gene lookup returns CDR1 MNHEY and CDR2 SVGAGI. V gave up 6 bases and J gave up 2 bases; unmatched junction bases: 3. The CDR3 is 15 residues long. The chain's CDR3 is CASRPGLAGQETQYF. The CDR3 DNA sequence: TGTGCCAGCAGACCGGGACTAGCGGGACAAGAGACCCAGTACTTC.

CDR3 in DNA: TGTGCCAGCAGTTCCTCCCAGGGGGCGGGCTACGAGCAGTACTTC. Protein sequence: CASSSSQGAGYEQYF. V and J are TRBV28 and TRBJ2-7, with TRBD1 identical over 8 bases. CDR1 is MDHEN and CDR2 is SYDVKM in the germline V gene. V was pared by 4 bases and J by 3 bases, with 8 bases of the junction left unmatched. CDR3 length equals 15 residues.

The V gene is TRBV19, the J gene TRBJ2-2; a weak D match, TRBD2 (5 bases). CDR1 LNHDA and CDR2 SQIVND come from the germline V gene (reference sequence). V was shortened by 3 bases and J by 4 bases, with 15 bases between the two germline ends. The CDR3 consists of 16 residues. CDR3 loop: CASSIRASSSTGELFF. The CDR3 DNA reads TGTGCCAGTAGTATTAGGGCTAGCAGCTCCACCGGGGAGCTGTTTTTT.

The CDR3 DNA follows: TGTGCCAGCAGTGAACTTCCCGGGAGCGGAGAGACCCAGTACTTC. Translation: CASSELPGSGETQYF. J is TRBJ2-5 and V is TRBV6-1; possibly TRBD2 for D (6 bases). The V end lost 2 bases, the J end lost 4 bases, and 14 bases lay between the germline ends. The CDR3 runs to 15 residues. The germline CDR1 and CDR2 sequences are MNHNS and SASEGT.

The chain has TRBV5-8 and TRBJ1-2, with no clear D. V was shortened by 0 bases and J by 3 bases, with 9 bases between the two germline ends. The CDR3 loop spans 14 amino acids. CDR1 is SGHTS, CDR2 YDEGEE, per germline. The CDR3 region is CASSLGQVDYGYTF. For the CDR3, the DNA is TGTGCCAGCAGCTTGGGGCAGGTGGACTATGGCTACACCTTC.

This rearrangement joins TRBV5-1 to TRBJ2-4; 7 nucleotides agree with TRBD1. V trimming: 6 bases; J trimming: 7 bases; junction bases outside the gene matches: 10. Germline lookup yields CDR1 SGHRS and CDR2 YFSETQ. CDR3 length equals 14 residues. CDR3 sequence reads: CASTKPGRGNIQYF. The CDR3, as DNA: TGCGCCAGCACGAAACCGGGCAGGGGGAACATTCAGTACTTC.

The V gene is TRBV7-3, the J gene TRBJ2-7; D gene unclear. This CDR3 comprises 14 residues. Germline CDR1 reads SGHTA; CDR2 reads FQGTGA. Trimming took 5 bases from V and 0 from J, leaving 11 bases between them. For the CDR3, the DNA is TGTGCCAGCAGCCCTGACTCAAGCTCCTACGAGCAGTACTTC. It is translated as CASSPDSSSYEQYF.

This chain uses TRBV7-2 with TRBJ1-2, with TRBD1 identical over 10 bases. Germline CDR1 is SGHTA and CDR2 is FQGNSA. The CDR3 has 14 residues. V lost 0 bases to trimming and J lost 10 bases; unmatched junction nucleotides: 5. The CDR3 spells CASSLALGQGTYTF. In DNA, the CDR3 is TGTGCCAGCAGCTTAGCGCTGGGACAGGGGACCTACACCTTC.

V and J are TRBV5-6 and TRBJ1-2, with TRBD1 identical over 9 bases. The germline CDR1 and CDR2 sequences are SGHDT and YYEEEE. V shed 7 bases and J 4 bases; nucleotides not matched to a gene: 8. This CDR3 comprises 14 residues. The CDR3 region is CASGSPGQGYGYTF. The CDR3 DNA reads TGTGCCAGCGGCAGTCCGGGACAGGGCTATGGCTACACCTTC.

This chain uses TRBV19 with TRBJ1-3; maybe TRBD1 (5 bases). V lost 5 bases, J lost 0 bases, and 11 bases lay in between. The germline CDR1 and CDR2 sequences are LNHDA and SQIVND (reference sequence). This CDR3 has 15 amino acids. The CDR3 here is CASSERGISGNTIYF. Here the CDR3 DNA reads TGTGCCAGTAGTGAACGGGGGATCTCTGGAAACACCATATATTTT.

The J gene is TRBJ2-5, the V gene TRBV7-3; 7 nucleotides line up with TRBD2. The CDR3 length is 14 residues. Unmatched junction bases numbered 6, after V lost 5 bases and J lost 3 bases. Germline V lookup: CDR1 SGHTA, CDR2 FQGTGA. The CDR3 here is CASSAAGREETQYF. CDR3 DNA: TGTGCCAGCAGCGCAGCGGGGCGGGAAGAGACCCAGTACTTC.

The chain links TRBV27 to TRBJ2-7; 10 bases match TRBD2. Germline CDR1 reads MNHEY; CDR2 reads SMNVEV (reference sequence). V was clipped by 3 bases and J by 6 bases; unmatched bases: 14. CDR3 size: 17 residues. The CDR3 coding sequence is TGTGCCAGCAGTTTGGGGGATATAGCGGGAGGCCGCGGCGAGCAGTACTTC. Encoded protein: CASSLGDIAGGRGEQYF.

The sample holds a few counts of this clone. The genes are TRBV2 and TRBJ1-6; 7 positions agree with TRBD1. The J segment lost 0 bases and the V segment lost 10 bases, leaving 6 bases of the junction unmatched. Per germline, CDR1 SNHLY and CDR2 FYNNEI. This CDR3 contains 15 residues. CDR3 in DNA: TGTGCCACCCCGAGACAGGGCTCCTATAATTCACCCCTCCACTTT. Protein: CATPRQGSYNSPLHF.

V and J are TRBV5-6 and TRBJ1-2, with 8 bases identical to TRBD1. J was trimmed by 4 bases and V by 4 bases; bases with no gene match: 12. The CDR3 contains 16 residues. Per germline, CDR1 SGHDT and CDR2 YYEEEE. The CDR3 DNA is TGTGCCAGCAGCGTGGGGGACAGGCCCCCTACCTATGGCTACACCTTC. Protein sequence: CASSVGDRPPTYGYTF.

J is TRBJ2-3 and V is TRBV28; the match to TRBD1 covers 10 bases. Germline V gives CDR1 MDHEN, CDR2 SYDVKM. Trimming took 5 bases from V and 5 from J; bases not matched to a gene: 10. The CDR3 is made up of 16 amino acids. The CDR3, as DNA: TGTGCCAGCAGTATCACAGGACAGGGGGTCTTAGATACGCAGTATTTT. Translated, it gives CASSITGQGVLDTQYF.

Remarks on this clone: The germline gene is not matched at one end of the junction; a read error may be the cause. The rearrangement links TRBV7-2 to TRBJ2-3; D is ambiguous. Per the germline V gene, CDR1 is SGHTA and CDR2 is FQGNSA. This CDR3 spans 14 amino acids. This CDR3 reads CAGSEDSTTDTQYF. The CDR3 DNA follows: TGTGCCGGCAGCGAAGATAGTACCACAGATACGCAGTATTTT.

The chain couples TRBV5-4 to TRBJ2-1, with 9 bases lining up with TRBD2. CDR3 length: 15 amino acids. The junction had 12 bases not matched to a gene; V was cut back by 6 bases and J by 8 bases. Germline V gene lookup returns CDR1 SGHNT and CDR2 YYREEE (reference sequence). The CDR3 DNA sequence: TGTGCCAGCAAAATACCGGGACTAGCCGTAGATGAGCAGTTCTTC. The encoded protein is CASKIPGLAVDEQFF.

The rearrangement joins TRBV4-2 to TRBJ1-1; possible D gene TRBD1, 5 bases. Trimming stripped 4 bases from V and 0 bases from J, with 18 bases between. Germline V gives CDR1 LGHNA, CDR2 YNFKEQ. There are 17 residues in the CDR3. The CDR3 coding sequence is TGTGCCAGCAGCCGGGGGGGAGGGGCGATGATGAACACTGAAGCTTTCTTT. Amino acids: CASSRGGGAMMNTEAFF.

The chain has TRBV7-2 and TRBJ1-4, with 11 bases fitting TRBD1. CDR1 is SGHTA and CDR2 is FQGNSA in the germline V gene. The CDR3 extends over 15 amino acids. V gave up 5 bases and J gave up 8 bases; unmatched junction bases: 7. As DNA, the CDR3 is TGTGCCAGCAGCCCGGACAGGGGGCGCGGGGAAAAACTGTTTTTT. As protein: CASSPDRGRGEKLFF.

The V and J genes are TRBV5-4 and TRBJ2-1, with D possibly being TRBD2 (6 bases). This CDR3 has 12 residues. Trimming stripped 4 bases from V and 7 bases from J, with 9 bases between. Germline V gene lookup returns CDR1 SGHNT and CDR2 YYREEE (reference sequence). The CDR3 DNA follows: TGTGCCAGCAGCCATGGACTAAATGAGCAGTTCTTC. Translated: CASSHGLNEQFF.

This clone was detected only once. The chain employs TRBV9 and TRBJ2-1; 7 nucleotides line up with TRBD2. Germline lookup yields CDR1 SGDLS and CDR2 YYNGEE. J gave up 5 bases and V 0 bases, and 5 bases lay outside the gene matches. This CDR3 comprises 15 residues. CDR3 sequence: CASSVVLAEHNEQFF. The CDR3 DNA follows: TGTGCCAGCAGCGTAGTCCTAGCGGAACACAATGAGCAGTTCTTC.